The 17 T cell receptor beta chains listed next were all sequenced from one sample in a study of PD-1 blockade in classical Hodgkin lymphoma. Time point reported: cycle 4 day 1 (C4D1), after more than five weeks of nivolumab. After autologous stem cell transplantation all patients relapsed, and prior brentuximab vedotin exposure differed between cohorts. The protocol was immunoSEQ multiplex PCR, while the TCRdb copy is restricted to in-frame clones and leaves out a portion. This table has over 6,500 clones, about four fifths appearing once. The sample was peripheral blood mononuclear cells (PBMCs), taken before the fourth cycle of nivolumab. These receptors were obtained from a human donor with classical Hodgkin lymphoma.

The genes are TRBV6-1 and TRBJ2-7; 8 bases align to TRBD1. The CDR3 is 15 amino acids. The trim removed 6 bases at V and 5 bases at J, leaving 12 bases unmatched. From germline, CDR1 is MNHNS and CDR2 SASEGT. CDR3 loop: CASRPTPTGVNEQYF. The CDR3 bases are TGTGCCAGCAGACCCACCCCGACAGGGGTAAACGAGCAGTACTTC.

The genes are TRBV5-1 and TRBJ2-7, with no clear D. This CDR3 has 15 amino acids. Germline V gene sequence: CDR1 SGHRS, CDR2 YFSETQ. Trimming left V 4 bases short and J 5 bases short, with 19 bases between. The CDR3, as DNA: TGCGCCAGCAGCCCGTCAGACCCTGGGCATGACGAGCAGTACTTC. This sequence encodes CASSPSDPGHDEQYF. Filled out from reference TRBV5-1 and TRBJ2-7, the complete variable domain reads KAGVTQTPRYLIKTRGQQVTLSCSPISGHRSVSWYQQTPGQGLQFLFEYFSETQRNKGNFPGRFSGRQFSNSRSEMNVSTLELGDSALYLCASSPSDPGHDEQYFGPGTRLTVT.

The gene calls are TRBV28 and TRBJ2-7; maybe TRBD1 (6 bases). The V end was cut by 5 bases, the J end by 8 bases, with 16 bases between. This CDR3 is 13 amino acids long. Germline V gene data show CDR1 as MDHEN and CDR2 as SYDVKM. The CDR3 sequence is CASSPGDGDKQYF. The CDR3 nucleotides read TGTGCCAGCAGTCCAGGGGACGGGGATAAGCAGTACTTC. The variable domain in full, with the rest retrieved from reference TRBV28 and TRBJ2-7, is DVKVTQSSRYLVKRTGEKVFLECVQDMDHENMFWYRQDPGLGLRLIYFSYDVKMKEKGDIPEGYSVSREKKERFSLILESASTNQTSMYLCASSPGDGDKQYFGPGTRLTVT.

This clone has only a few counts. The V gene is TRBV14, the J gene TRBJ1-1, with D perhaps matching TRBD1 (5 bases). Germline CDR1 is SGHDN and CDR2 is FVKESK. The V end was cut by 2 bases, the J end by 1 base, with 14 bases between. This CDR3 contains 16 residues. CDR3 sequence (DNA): TGTGCCAGCAGCCAACCCCAGGGTGTTGGGAACACTGAAGCTTTCTTT. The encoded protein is CASSQPQGVGNTEAFF.

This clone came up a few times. CDR3 DNA sequence: TGTGCCAGCAGCTTACAGGGATGGACTGAAGCTTTCTTT. Translated, it gives CASSLQGWTEAFF. The chain employs TRBV5-5 and TRBJ1-1, with D maybe TRBD1 (6 bases). V was pared by 2 bases and J by 5 bases, with 10 bases between. CDR1 is SGHKS, CDR2 YYEKEE, per germline (reference sequence). CDR3 length equals 13 residues. The variable domain in full, with the rest retrieved from reference TRBV5-5 and TRBJ1-1, is DAGVTQSPTHLIKTRGQQVTLRCSPISGHKSVSWYQQVLGQGPQFIFQYYEKEERGRGNFPDRFSARQFPNYSSELNVNALLLGDSALYLCASSLQGWTEAFFGQGTRLTVV.

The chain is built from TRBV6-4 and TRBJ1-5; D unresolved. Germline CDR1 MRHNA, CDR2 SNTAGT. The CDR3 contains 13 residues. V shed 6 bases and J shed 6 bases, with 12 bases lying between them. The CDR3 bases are TGTGCCAGCAGCCGTACGGGAGGTCAGCCCCAGCATTTT. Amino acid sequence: CASSRTGGQPQHF.

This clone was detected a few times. This chain's CDR3 is CASSLGQQSSYNEQFF. The CDR3 bases are TGCGCCAGCAGCCTAGGACAGCAGAGCTCCTACAATGAGCAGTTCTTC. J is TRBJ2-1 and V is TRBV5-1, with a possible D match to TRBD1 (6 bases). V lost 4 bases and J lost 0, with 14 bases in between. Germline lookup yields CDR1 SGHRS and CDR2 YFSETQ. The CDR3 has 16 residues.

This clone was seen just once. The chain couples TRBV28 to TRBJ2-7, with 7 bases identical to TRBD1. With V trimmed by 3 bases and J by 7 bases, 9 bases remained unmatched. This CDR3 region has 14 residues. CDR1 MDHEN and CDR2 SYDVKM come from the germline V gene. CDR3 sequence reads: CASSFTGALGEQYF. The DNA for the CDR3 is TGTGCCAGCAGTTTCACAGGGGCTTTAGGGGAGCAGTACTTC.

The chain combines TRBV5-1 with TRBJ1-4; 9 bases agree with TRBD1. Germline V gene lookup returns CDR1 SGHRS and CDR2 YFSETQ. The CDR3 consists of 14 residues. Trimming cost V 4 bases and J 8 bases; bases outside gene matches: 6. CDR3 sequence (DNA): TGCGCCAGCAGCGTACAGGGGGCGGGCGAAAAACTGTTTTTT. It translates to CASSVQGAGEKLFF. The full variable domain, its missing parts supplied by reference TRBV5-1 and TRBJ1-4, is KAGVTQTPRYLIKTRGQQVTLSCSPISGHRSVSWYQQTPGQGLQFLFEYFSETQRNKGNFPGRFSGRQFSNSRSEMNVSTLELGDSALYLCASSVQGAGEKLFFGSGTQLSVL.

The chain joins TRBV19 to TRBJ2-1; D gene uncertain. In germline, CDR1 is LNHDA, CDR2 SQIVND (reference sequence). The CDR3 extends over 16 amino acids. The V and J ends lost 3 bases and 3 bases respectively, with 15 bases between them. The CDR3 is CASSIKGTSYYNEQFF. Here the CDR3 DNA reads TGTGCCAGTAGTATCAAGGGAACATCCTACTACAATGAGCAGTTCTTC.

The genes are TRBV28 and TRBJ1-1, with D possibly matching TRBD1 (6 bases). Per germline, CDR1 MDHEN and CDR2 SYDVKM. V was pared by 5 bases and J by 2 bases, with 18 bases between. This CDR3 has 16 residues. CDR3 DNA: TGTGCCAGCAGTCCAAAGGACAGAGAGATTAACACTGAAGCTTTCTTT. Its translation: CASSPKDREINTEAFF.

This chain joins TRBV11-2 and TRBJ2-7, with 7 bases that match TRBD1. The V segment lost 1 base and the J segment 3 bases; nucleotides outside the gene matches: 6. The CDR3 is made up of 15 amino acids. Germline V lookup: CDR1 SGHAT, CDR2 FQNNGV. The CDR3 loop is CASSLAGTANYEQYF. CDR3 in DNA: TGTGCCAGCAGCTTAGCAGGGACAGCTAACTACGAGCAGTACTTC.

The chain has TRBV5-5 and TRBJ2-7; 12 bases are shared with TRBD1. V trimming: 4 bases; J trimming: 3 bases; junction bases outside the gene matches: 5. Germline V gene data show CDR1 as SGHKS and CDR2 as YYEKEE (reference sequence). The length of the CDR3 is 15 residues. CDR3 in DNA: TGTGCCAGCAGCGCCGGGACAGGGGGCAACTACGAGCAGTACTTC. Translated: CASSAGTGGNYEQYF. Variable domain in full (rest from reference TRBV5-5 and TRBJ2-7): DAGVTQSPTHLIKTRGQQVTLRCSPISGHKSVSWYQQVLGQGPQFIFQYYEKEERGRGNFPDRFSARQFPNYSSELNVNALLLGDSALYLCASSAGTGGNYEQYFGPGTRLTVT.

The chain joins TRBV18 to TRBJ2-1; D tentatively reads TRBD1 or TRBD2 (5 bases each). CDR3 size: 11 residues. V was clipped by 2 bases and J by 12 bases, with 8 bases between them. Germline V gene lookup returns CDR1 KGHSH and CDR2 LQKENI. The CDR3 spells CASSPGGRQFF. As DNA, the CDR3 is TGTGCCAGCTCACCAGGGGGTAGGCAGTTCTTC.

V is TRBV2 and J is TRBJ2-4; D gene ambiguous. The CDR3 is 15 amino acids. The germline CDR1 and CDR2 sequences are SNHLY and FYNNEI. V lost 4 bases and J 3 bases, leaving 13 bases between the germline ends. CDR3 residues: CASSVVLLGKNIQYF. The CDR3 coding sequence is TGTGCCAGCAGTGTTGTCCTGCTCGGCAAAAACATTCAGTACTTC.

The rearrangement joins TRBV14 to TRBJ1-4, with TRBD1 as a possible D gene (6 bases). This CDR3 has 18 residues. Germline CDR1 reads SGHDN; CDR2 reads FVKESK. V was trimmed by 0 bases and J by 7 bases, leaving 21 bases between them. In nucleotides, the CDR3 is TGTGCCAGCAGCCAAGATCTGATGCAGGGGAATGAGCGTGAAAAACTGTTTTTT. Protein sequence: CASSQDLMQGNEREKLFF.

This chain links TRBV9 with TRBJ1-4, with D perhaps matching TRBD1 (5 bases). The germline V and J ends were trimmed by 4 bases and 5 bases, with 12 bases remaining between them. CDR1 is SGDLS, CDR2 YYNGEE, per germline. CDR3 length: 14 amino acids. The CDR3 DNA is TGTGCCAGCAGCCCGGGGAGGGGCAATGAAAAACTGTTTTTT. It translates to CASSPGRGNEKLFF.